This record concerns one T cell receptor beta chain sequence. These data come from a study of blood T cell repertoires in COVID-19. Study-wide background: The analysed material was cDNA or gDNA that came from T cells, B-cell-depleted T cells, or PBMCs.

The V end lost 2 bases, the J end lost 1 base, and 7 bases lay between the germline ends. The germline V gene has CDR1 MNHEY and CDR2 SVGAGI. The CDR3 has 14 amino acids. In terms of age and location, participants ranged from roughly 18 to 95 years and lived in 24 US areas. Recovered status in Cohort 3 required two negative PCRs, clearance, or symptom resolution. Authors' processing steps: Researchers report that nucleated cell counts were estimated from reference gene primer amplification. TCRdb's table, derived via immunoSEQ multiplex PCR, lists solely in-frame clones and lacks some. That table furnishes V, J and clone size, whereas the DNA furnished D and trimming. The sample contains 150,000 or so clones, around 83% of which appear only once.

The gene calls are TRBV6-5 and TRBJ2-3; D uncertain. The receptor was isolated from a man aged 50-59 years who had recovered from COVID-19. Sequenced material: PBMCs or T cells enriched from blood (not recorded which). The CDR3, as DNA: TGTGCCAGCAGTTACCGAGGTGGCACAGATACGCAGTATTTT. It encodes CASSYRGGTDTQYF.